This T cell receptor (beta chain) was profiled in a study of CD8 T cells in ankylosing spondylitis. TCRdb re-analysed the 5' RACE reads in MiXCR, keeping a single row per CDR3 protein. The sample gives approximately 210,000 distinct CDR3 sequences, roughly 12% of which show up once; 15% to 20% is in the top ten. CDR1 SQVTM and CDR2 ANQGSEA come from the germline V gene. The CDR3 is 13 residues long. Many counts were recorded for this clonotype. The junction does not match germline at one end; this may be a read error. The TCR originated in a male donor with ankylosing spondylitis or in good health (not recorded which). V usage is TRBV29-1 and J usage is TRBJ2-2; no definite D call. The sequenced sample consisted of blood, either unsorted or a sorted T cell fraction (not recorded which). The CDR3 loop reads CSVEGQLTGELFF. CDR3 DNA: TGCAGCGTGGAAGGGCAGCTCACCGGGGAGCTGTTTTTT.